Below, one T cell receptor (beta chain) is given with its context. Germline V gene lookup returns CDR1 ENHRY and CDR2 SYGVKD. J lost 0 bases, V lost 6 bases, and 4 bases had no gene match. This CDR3 region has 14 residues. Libraries were prepared by immunoSEQ multiplex PCR; TCRdb keeps only in-frame clonotypes and omits some of them. In the table there are over 100,000 clones, 65% to 85% of which are singletons. This record comes from a study of blood T cell repertoires in COVID-19. The sample consisted of PBMCs or T cells enriched from blood (not recorded which). The TCR comes from a woman aged 25 to 39 who had recovered from COVID-19. The rearrangement joins TRBV10-3 to TRBJ1-2, with 7 positions matching TRBD1. In nucleotides, the CDR3 is TGTGCCATCAGGGGGACAGCTTCTAACTATGGCTACACCTTC. Its translation is CAIRGTASNYGYTF.